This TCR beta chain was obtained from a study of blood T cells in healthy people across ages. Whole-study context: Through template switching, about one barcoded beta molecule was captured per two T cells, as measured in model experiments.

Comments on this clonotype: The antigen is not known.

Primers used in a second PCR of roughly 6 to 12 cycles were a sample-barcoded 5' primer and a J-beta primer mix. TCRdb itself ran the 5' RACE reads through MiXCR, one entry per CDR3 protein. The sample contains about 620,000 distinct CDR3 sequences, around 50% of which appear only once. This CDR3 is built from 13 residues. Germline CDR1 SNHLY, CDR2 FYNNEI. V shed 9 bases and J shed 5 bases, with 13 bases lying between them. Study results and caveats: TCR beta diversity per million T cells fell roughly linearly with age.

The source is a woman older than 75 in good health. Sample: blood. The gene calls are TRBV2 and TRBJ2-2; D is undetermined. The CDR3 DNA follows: TGTGCCAGTAGTTACACAGATACCGGGGAGCTGTTTTTT. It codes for CASSYTDTGELFF. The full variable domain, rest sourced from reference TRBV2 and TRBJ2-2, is EPEVTQTPSHQVTQMGQEVILRCVPISNHLYFYWYRQILGQKVEFLVSFYNNEISEKSEIFDDQFSVERPDGSNFTLKIRSTKLEDSAMYFCASSYTDTGELFFGEGSRLTVL.